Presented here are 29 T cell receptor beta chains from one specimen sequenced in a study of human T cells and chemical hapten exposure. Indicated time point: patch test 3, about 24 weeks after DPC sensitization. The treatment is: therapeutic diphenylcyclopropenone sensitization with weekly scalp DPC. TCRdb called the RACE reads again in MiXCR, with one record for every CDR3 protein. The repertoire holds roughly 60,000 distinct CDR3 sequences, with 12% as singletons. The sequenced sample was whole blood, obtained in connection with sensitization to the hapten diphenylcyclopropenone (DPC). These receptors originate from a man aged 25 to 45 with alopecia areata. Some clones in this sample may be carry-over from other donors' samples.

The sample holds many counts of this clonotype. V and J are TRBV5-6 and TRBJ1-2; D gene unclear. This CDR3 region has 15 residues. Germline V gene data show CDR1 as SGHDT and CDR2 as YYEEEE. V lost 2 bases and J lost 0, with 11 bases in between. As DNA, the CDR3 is TGTGCCAGCAGCTTTATGAGAAATCCTAACTATGGCTACACCTTC. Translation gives CASSFMRNPNYGYTF.

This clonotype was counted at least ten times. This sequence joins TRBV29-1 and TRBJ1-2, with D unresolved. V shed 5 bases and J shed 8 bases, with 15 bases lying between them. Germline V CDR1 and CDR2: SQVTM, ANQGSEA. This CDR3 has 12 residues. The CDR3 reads CSVQVTVRGYTF. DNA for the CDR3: TGCAGCGTTCAGGTTACGGTGAGGGGCTACACCTTC.

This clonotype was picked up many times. CDR3 nucleotides: TGTGCCAGCAGCCCCTTAGGGGGGCCGAACACTGAAGCTTTCTTT. It codes for CASSPLGGPNTEAFF. The chain couples TRBV7-9 to TRBJ1-1; D perhaps matches TRBD1 (6 bases). Germline CDR1 SEHNR, CDR2 FQNEAQ (reference sequence). V lost 5 bases to trimming and J lost 1 base, with 14 bases between them. CDR3 length: 15 residues.

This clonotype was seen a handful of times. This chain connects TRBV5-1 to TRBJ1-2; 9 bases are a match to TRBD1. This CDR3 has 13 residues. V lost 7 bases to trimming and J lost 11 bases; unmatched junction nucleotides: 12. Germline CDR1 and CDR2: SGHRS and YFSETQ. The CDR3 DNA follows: TGCGCCAGCGAAGACGGACAGGGGCGTGGGTACACCTTC. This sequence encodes CASEDGQGRGYTF.

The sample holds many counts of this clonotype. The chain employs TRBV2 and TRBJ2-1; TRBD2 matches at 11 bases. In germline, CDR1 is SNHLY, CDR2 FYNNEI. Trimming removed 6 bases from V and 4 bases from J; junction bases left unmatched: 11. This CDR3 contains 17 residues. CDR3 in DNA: TGTGCCAGCAGGGACTACCTAGCGGGGGGACCTTACAATGAGCAGTTCTTC. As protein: CASRDYLAGGPYNEQFF.

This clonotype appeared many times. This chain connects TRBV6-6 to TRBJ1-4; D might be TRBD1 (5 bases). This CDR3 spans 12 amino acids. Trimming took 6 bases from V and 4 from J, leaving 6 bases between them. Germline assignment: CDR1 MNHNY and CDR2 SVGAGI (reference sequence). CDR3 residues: CASSQGNEKLFF. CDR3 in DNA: TGTGCCAGCAGCCAGGGTAATGAAAAACTGTTTTTT.

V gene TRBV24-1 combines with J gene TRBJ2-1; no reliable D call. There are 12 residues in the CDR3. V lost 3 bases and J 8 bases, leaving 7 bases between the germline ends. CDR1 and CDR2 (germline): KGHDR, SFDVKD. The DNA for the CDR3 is TGTGCCACCAGTGATGCCGTCTATGAGCAGTTCTTC. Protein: CATSDAVYEQFF.

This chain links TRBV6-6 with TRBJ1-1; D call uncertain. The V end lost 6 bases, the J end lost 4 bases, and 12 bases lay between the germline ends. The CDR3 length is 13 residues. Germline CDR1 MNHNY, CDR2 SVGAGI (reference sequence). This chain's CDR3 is CASRETTTTEAFF. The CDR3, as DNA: TGTGCCAGCAGGGAGACTACCACCACTGAAGCTTTCTTT.

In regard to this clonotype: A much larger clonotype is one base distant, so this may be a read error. In DNA form, the CDR3 reads TGTGACAGCAGCAAAGTGGAAGGGTTTCCGTACTTC. Translation: CDSSKVEGFPYF. This chain uses TRBV7-8 with TRBJ2-7; D remains ambiguous. Germline V CDR1 and CDR2: SGHVS, FQNEAQ. The CDR3 consists of 12 residues. Full variable domain (outside the CDR3, taken from reference TRBV7-8 and TRBJ2-7): GAGVSQSPRYKVAKRGQDVALRCDPISGHVSLFWYQQALGQGPEFLTYFQNEAQLDKSGLPSDRFFAERPEGSVSTLKIQRTQQEDSAVYLCDSSKVEGFPYFGPGTRLTVT.

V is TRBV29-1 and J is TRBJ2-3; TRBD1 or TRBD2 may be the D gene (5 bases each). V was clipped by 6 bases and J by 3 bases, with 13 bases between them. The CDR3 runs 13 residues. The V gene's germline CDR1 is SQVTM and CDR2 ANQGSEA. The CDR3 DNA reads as TGCAGCGTCCGCCTTGGGGGTACAGATACGCAGTATTTT. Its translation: CSVRLGGTDTQYF.

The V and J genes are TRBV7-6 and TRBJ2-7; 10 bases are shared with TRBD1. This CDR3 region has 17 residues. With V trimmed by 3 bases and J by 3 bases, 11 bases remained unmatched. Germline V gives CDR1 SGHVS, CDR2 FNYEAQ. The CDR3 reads CASSFGTGAKFSYEQYF. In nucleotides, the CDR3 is TGTGCCAGCAGCTTCGGGACAGGGGCGAAATTCAGCTACGAGCAGTACTTC.

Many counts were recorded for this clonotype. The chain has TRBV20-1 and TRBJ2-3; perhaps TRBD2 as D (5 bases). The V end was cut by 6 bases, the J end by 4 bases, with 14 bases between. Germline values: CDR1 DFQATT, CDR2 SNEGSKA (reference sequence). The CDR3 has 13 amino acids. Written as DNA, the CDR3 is TGCAGTGCAGCAGCGGAGGAACCAGATACGCAGTATTTT. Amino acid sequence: CSAAAEEPDTQYF.

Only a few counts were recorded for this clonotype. The CDR3 DNA reads as TGTGCCAGCAGCCCCGCGGGCTACGAGCAGTACTTC. Amino acids: CASSPAGYEQYF. This sequence joins TRBV6-5 and TRBJ2-7, with D possibly matching TRBD2 (5 bases). CDR1 and CDR2 from the germline V gene are MNHEY and SVGAGI. CDR3 size: 12 residues. Trimming stripped 6 bases from V and 3 bases from J, with 9 bases between.

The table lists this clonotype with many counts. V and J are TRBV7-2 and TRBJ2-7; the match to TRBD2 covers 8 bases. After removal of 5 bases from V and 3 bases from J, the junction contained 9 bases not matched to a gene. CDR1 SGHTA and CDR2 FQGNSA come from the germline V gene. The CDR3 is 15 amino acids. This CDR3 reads CASSRSARGDYEQYF. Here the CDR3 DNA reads TGTGCCAGCAGCCGTTCAGCGCGGGGGGACTACGAGCAGTACTTC.

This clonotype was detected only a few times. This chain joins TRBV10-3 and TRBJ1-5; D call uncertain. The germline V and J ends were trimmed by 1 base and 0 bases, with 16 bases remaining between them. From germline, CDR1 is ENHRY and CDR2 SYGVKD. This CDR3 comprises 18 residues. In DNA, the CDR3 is TGTGCCATCAGTGAGTTTCCTTTGGGGAGTTATAGCAATCAGCCCCAGCATTTT. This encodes CAISEFPLGSYSNQPQHF.

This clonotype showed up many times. The CDR3 region has the DNA TGTGCCTGGAGTGTACAATCGGACGGGGGGACCCCCTACGAGCAGTACTTC. Encoded protein: CAWSVQSDGGTPYEQYF. The V gene is TRBV30, the J gene TRBJ2-7; 7 bases are shared with TRBD2. This CDR3 spans 17 amino acids. The J segment lost 2 bases and the V segment lost 0 bases, leaving 13 bases of the junction unmatched. The germline V gene encodes CDR1 GTSNPN and CDR2 SVGIG (reference sequence). Complete variable domain (other parts from reference TRBV30 and TRBJ2-7): SQTIHQWPATLVQPVGSPLSLECTVEGTSNPNLYWYRQAAGRGLQLLFYSVGIGQISSEVPQNLSASRPQDRQFILSSKKLLLSDSGFYLCAWSVQSDGGTPYEQYFGPGTRLTVT.

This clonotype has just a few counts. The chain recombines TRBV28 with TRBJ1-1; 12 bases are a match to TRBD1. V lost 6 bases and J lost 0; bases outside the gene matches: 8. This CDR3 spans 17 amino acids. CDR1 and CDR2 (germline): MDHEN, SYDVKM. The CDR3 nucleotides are TGTGCCAGCAGGACCGGGACAGGGGGCATTATGAACACTGAAGCTTTCTTT. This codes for CASRTGTGGIMNTEAFF.

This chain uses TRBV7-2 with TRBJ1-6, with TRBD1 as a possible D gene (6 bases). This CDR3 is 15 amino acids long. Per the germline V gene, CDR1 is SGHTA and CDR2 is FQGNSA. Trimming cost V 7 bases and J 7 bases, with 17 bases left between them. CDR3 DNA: TGTGCCAGCACCGGACAACAGGGTTGGAATTCACCCCTCCACTTT. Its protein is CASTGQQGWNSPLHF.

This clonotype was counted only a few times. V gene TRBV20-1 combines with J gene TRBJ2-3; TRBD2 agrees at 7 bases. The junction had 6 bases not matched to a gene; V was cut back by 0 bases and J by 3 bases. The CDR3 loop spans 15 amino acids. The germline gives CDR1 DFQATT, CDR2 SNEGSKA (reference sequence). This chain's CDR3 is CSARDPTSSTDTQYF. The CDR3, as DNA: TGCAGTGCTAGAGACCCGACTAGCTCTACAGATACGCAGTATTTT.

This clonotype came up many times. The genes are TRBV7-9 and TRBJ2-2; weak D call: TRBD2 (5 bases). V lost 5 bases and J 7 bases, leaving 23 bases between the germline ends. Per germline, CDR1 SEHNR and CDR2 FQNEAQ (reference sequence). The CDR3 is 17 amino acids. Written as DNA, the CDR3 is TGTGCCAGCAGCAGCGTTTTGACCGCCGGGGTAGGCGGGGAGCTGTTTTTT. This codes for CASSSVLTAGVGGELFF.

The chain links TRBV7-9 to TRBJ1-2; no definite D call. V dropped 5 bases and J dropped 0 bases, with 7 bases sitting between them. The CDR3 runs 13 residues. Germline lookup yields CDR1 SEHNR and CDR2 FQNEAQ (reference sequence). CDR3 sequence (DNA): TGTGCCAGCAGCGACCAGTCTAACTATGGCTACACCTTC. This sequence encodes CASSDQSNYGYTF.

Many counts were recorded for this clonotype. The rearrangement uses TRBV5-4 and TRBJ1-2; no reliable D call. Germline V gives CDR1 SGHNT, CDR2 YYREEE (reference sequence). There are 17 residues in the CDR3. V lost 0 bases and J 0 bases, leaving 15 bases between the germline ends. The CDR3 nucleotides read TGTGCCAGCAGCTTGGGGGCGTCGGCACCCTCTAACTATGGCTACACCTTC. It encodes CASSLGASAPSNYGYTF.

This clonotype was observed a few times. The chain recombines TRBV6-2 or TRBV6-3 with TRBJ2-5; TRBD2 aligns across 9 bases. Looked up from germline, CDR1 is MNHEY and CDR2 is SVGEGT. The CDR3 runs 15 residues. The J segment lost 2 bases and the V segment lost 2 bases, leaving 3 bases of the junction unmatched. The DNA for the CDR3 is TGTGCCAGCAGTTACACGACTAGCGGACAAGAGACCCAGTACTTC. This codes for CASSYTTSGQETQYF.

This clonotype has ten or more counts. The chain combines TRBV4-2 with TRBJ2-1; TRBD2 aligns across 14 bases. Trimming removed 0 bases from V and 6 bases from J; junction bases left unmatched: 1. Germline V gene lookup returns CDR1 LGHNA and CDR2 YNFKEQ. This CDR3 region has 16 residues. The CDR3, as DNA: TGTGCCAGCAGCCAAGATGGGACTAGCGGGGGCAATGAGCAGTTCTTC. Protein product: CASSQDGTSGGNEQFF.

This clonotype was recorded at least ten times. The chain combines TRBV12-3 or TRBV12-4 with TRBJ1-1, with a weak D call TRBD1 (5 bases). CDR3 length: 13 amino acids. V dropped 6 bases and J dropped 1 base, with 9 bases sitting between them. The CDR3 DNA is TGTGCCAGCAGATCGAGGGGGAACACTGAAGCTTTCTTT. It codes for CASRSRGNTEAFF.

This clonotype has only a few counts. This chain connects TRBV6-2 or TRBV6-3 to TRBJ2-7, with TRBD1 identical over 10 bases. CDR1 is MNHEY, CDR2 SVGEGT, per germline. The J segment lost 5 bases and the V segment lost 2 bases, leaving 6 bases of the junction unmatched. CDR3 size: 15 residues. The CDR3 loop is CASSYLDRGPNEQYF. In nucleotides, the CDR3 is TGTGCCAGCAGTTACCTTGACAGGGGGCCGAACGAGCAGTACTTC.

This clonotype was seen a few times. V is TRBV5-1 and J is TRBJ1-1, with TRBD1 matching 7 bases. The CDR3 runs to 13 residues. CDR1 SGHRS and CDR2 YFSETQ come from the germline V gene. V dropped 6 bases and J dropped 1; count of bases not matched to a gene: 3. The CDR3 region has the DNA TGCGCCAGCACCGGGACAGCGAACACTGAAGCTTTCTTT. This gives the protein CASTGTANTEAFF.

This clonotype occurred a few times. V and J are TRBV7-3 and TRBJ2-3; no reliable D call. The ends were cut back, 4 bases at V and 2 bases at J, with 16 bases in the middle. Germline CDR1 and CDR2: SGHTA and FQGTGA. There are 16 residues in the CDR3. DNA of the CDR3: TGTGCCAGCAGCTCCACTCCAGGCGGTTTCACAGATACGCAGTATTTT. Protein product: CASSSTPGGFTDTQYF.

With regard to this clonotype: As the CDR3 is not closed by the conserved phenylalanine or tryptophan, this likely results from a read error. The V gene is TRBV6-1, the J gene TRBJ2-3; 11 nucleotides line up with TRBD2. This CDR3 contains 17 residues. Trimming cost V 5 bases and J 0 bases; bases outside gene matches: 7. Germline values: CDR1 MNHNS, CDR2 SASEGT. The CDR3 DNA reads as TGTGCCAGCAGTCGTTCTAGCGGGGGGTTTAGCACAGATACGCAGTATTTG. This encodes CASSRSSGGFSTDTQYL.